One sample yielded the 8 T cell receptor beta chains listed below, sequenced in a study of post-analysis software for immune sequencing data. General study results and limits: TRBV5-6, TRBV5-1 and TRBV20-1 belonged to a set of roughly five TRBV segments that were more frequent in patients than controls.

For these receptors, no antigen is known. Sequencing libraries made from TCR beta cDNA carried unique molecular identifiers. One entry per CDR3 protein results from TCRdb running MiXCR on the PCR reads. Of 740,000 or so distinct CDR3 sequences in the sample, about 53% are singletons; the top ten hold about 4.5%. The sample consisted of blood. The source of these receptors is a girl aged 10 to 17 with multiple sclerosis.

The rearrangement links TRBV7-2 to TRBJ1-2; 7 bases fit TRBD1. V trimming: 0 bases; J trimming: 8 bases; junction bases outside the gene matches: 6. The CDR3 is made up of 14 amino acids. Germline-derived CDR1 and CDR2 are SGHTA and FQGNSA. In nucleotides, the CDR3 is TGTGCCAGCAGCTTAGCTGAACAGGGGAACGGCTACACCTTC. Translated, it gives CASSLAEQGNGYTF.

In this sample, this clonotype turned up a few times. The chain carries TRBV7-9 and TRBJ2-7; no firm D call. V dropped 4 bases and J dropped 0 bases, with 7 bases sitting between them. Germline V gives CDR1 SEHNR, CDR2 FQNEAQ (reference sequence). The CDR3 has 13 amino acids. The CDR3 loop reads CASSSWGSYEQYF. CDR3 in DNA: TGTGCCAGCAGCTCATGGGGCTCCTACGAGCAGTACTTC.

The chain joins TRBV7-8 to TRBJ1-1; 8 positions match TRBD1. Germline values: CDR1 SGHVS, CDR2 FQNEAQ. The CDR3 length is 14 residues. V lost 7 bases and J lost 3; bases outside the gene matches: 7. For the CDR3, the DNA is TGTGCCAGCATCAGGGGGCGCGTTGACACTGAAGCTTTCTTT. It encodes CASIRGRVDTEAFF.

This clonotype showed up just a few times. This chain uses TRBV5-1 with TRBJ2-5; tentatively, D is TRBD1 (6 bases). The CDR3 spans 13 residues. Germline-derived CDR1 and CDR2 are SGHRS and YFSETQ. Trimming pared 0 bases from V and 6 bases from J, leaving 9 bases between. CDR3 sequence reads: CASSLDRAKTQYF. The CDR3 bases are TGCGCCAGCAGCTTGGACAGGGCAAAGACCCAGTACTTC.

The chain joins TRBV7-9 to TRBJ2-1; no clear D gene. The germline V gene has CDR1 SEHNR and CDR2 FQNEAQ (reference sequence). V lost 5 bases to trimming and J lost 2 bases, with 13 bases between them. CDR3 length: 15 amino acids. The CDR3 region has the DNA TGTGCCAGCAGCCTTACGACCTTCGCCTACAATGAGCAGTTCTTC. Residues: CASSLTTFAYNEQFF. Based on the CDR3 plus reference TRBV7-9 and TRBJ2-1, the full variable domain is DTGVSQNPRHKITKRGQNVTFRCDPISEHNRLYWYRQTLGQGPEFLTYFQNEAQLEKSRLLSDRFSAERPKGSFSTLEIQRTEQGDSAMYLCASSLTTFAYNEQFFGPGTRLTVL.

CDR3 protein: CASSLESSYEQYF. CDR3 DNA sequence: TGTGCCAGCAGTTTGGAGAGCTCCTACGAGCAGTACTTC. The chain couples TRBV12-3 or TRBV12-4 to TRBJ2-7; D not resolved. The ends were cut back, 3 bases at V and 0 bases at J, with 6 bases in the middle. This CDR3 comprises 13 residues.

The J gene is TRBJ2-1, the V gene TRBV12-5, with D possibly matching TRBD1 (5 bases). The germline V and J ends were trimmed by 4 bases and 8 bases, with 9 bases remaining between them. The CDR3 has 12 amino acids. The germline CDR1 and CDR2 sequences are LGHNT and FRNRAP. DNA for the CDR3: TGTGCTAGTGGTTATGGGGCGTATGAGCAGTTCTTC. Translation gives CASGYGAYEQFF. The full variable domain, its missing parts supplied by reference TRBV12-5 and TRBJ2-1, is DARVTQTPRHKVTEMGQEVTMRCQPILGHNTVFWYRQTMMQGLELLAYFRNRAPLDDSGMPKDRFSAEMPDATLATLKIQPSEPRDSAVYFCASGYGAYEQFFGPGTRLTVL.

J is TRBJ1-1 and V is TRBV2; 9 bases are shared with TRBD1. CDR3 length equals 12 residues. V shed 8 bases and J 9 bases; nucleotides not matched to a gene: 7. Germline CDR1 reads SNHLY; CDR2 reads FYNNEI. CDR3 loop: CASRGQGEKAFF. CDR3 nucleotides: TGTGCCAGCCGGGGACAGGGTGAAAAAGCTTTCTTT.